The rows below give T cell receptor beta chains drawn from one sample of a study of response to subunit inactivated influenza vaccine. TCRdb reprocessed the RT-PCR reads with MiXCR, giving one entry per CDR3 protein. Of fewer than 800,000 distinct CDR3 sequences listed, about 15% are singletons. The material was PBMCs from blood, obtained 11 to 12 days after vaccination. The receptors were gathered from a man aged 50 to 60 who received an inactivated influenza vaccine. The CDR3 runs from the conserved cysteine through the conserved F or W. The order of the fields is CDR3 protein, CDR3 DNA, clone size, CDR3 length, J gene, V gene, D gene. D genes are given only for firm matches. Clone size is stated in some rows and not others, as once, few, many or a class when expanded.

CDR3 protein: CSARSRASYNEQFF; CDR3 DNA: TGCAGTGCTAGAAGCCGGGCCTCCTACAATGAGCAGTTCTTC; clone size: few; CDR3 length: 14; J gene: TRBJ2-1; V gene: TRBV20-1; D gene: -
CDR3 protein: CSVEAGTGYYEQYF; CDR3 DNA: TGCAGCGTCGAAGCCGGGACAGGGTACTACGAGCAGTACTTC; clone size: few; CDR3 length: 14; J gene: TRBJ2-7; V gene: TRBV29-1; D gene: TRBD1
CDR3 protein: CSAIKPPGTQQFF; CDR3 DNA: TGCAGTGCCATTAAACCCCCCGGGACGCAGCAGTTCTTC; clone size: -; CDR3 length: 13; J gene: TRBJ2-1; V gene: TRBV20-1; D gene: -
CDR3 protein: CASSRVGTEKLFF; CDR3 DNA: TGTGCCAGCAGCCGGGTGGGGACCGAAAAACTGTTTTTT; clone size: many; CDR3 length: 13; J gene: TRBJ1-4; V gene: TRBV7-2; D gene: -
CDR3 protein: CASSPLAGEYNEQFF; CDR3 DNA: TGTGCCAGCTCACCACTAGCGGGGGAATACAATGAGCAGTTCTTC; clone size: -; CDR3 length: 15; J gene: TRBJ2-1; V gene: TRBV18; D gene: TRBD2
CDR3 protein: CASSYTALEDTQYF; CDR3 DNA: TGTGCCAGCAGTTACACAGCCCTCGAAGATACGCAGTATTTT; clone size: few; CDR3 length: 14; J gene: TRBJ2-3; V gene: TRBV7-9; D gene: -
CDR3 protein: CASSPPGLAGSGELFF; CDR3 DNA: TGTGCCAGCTCACCGCCGGGACTAGCGGGATCCGGGGAGCTGTTTTTT; clone size: few; CDR3 length: 16; J gene: TRBJ2-2; V gene: TRBV18; D gene: TRBD2
CDR3 protein: CSVGGLNSYEQYF; CDR3 DNA: TGCAGCGTTGGGGGACTCAACTCCTACGAGCAGTACTTC; clone size: -; CDR3 length: 13; J gene: TRBJ2-7; V gene: TRBV29-1; D gene: -
CDR3 protein: CASNRPTGGAETQYF; CDR3 DNA: TGTGCCAGCAACCGTCCGACAGGGGGCGCGGAGACCCAGTACTTC; clone size: -; CDR3 length: 15; J gene: TRBJ2-5; V gene: TRBV6-2/TRBV6-3; D gene: TRBD1
CDR3 protein: CASRSTGLAGGVEQYF; CDR3 DNA: TGTGCCAGCAGATCAACAGGACTAGCGGGAGGCGTAGAGCAGTACTTC; clone size: few; CDR3 length: 16; J gene: TRBJ2-7; V gene: TRBV7-8; D gene: TRBD2
CDR3 protein: CASSDALSYEQYF; CDR3 DNA: TGTGCCAGCAGTGATGCCTTATCCTACGAGCAGTACTTC; clone size: few; CDR3 length: 13; J gene: TRBJ2-7; V gene: TRBV2; D gene: -
CDR3 protein: CASSLESLEAFF; CDR3 DNA: TGTGCCAGCAGCTTAGAGAGCCTTGAAGCTTTCTTT; clone size: -; CDR3 length: 12; J gene: TRBJ1-1; V gene: TRBV7-9; D gene: -